What follows are 10 T cell receptor beta chains derived from one specimen sequenced in a study of cytomegalovirus exposure and HLA in healthy donors. The study ran its PCR with 60 Vbeta and 13 Jbeta primers. Here immunoSEQ multiplex PCR was the method, and the copy in TCRdb shows in-frame clones only, minus some. The data hold 120,000 to 150,000 clones, with approximately 80% observed a single time. The sequencing input was PBMCs. The receptors originated from a man aged 35-49 years in good health and CMV-seropositive.

The table lists this clone with a count of one. The V and J genes are TRBV5-1 and TRBJ2-7, with TRBD2 matching 8 bases. Germline CDR1 SGHRS, CDR2 YFSETQ. The CDR3 extends over 15 amino acids. V lost 1 base, J lost 5 bases, and 8 bases stayed unmatched. CDR3 nucleotide sequence: TGCGCCAGCAGCTTGTTCAGCGGGAGTCCCCACGAGCAGTACTTC. Translated, it gives CASSLFSGSPHEQYF.

The chain has TRBV28 and TRBJ1-6; TRBD1 matches 10 bases. The junction had 11 bases not matched to a gene; V was cut back by 8 bases and J by 10 bases. The CDR3 consists of 15 residues. Germline loops: CDR1 MDHEN, CDR2 SYDVKM. For the CDR3, the DNA is TGTGCCAGCGGGGGGGGACAGGGGACTGTGTCACCCCTCCACTTT. Translation gives CASGGGQGTVSPLHF.

V usage is TRBV13 and J usage is TRBJ1-2; D remains unclear. Germline values: CDR1 PRHDT, CDR2 FYEKMQ (reference sequence). This CDR3 is 14 amino acids long. V was shortened by 5 bases and J by 2 bases, with 12 bases between the two germline ends. CDR3 DNA: TGTGCCAGCAGCGGCCCGGCCAGGAACTATGGCTACACCTTC. The encoded protein is CASSGPARNYGYTF. Filled out from reference TRBV13 and TRBJ1-2, the complete variable domain reads AAGVIQSPRHLIKEKRETATLKCYPIPRHDTVYWYQQGPGQDPQFLISFYEKMQSDKGSIPDRFSAQQFSDYHSELNMSSLELGDSALYFCASSGPARNYGYTFGSGTRLTVV.

The chain links TRBV11-2 to TRBJ2-3; 9 bases map to TRBD1. V was clipped by 5 bases and J by 4 bases; unmatched bases: 4. Germline CDR1 is SGHAT and CDR2 is FQNNGV. The CDR3 is 14 amino acids. This CDR3 reads CASSTTGGPDTQYF. The CDR3 DNA sequence: TGTGCCAGCAGCACGACAGGGGGTCCAGATACGCAGTATTTT. The full variable domain, rest sourced from reference TRBV11-2 and TRBJ2-3, is EAGVAQSPRYKIIEKRQSVAFWCNPISGHATLYWYQQILGQGPKLLIQFQNNGVVDDSQLPKDRFSAERLKGVDSTLKIQPAKLEDSAVYLCASSTTGGPDTQYFGPGTRLTVL.

This clone has a handful of counts. This chain connects TRBV5-4 to TRBJ2-7, with D tentatively TRBD1 (6 bases). V was shortened by 1 base and J by 2 bases, with 16 bases between the two germline ends. The CDR3 extends over 16 amino acids. Germline V lookup: CDR1 SGHNT, CDR2 YYREEE (reference sequence). CDR3 protein: CASSLPQGPRAYEQYF. CDR3 sequence (DNA): TGTGCCAGCAGCTTGCCACAGGGTCCCCGCGCCTACGAGCAGTACTTC.

V gene TRBV19 combines with J gene TRBJ2-3; 14 bases align to TRBD2. The CDR3 runs to 16 residues. Germline assignment: CDR1 LNHDA and CDR2 SQIVND (reference sequence). Losses at the gene ends were 8 bases for V and 2 bases for J; bases not matched to a gene: 6. The CDR3 loop reads CASRGLAGGNTDTQYF. CDR3 sequence (DNA): TGTGCCAGTCGTGGACTAGCGGGAGGTAACACAGATACGCAGTATTTT.

The chain has TRBV4-3 and TRBJ2-5, with TRBD2 identical over 7 bases. Germline V gene sequence: CDR1 LGHNA, CDR2 YSLEER. The J segment lost 2 bases and the V segment lost 8 bases, leaving 5 bases of the junction unmatched. There are 13 residues in the CDR3. The CDR3 region is CASGPGLQETQYF. For the CDR3, the DNA is TGCGCCAGCGGTCCGGGACTACAAGAGACCCAGTACTTC.

The chain couples TRBV9 to TRBJ2-1, with 8 nucleotides matching TRBD2. In germline, CDR1 is SGDLS, CDR2 YYNGEE. The CDR3 has 15 amino acids. With V trimmed by 0 bases and J by 4 bases, 3 bases remained unmatched. The CDR3 region is CASSVVAGRYNEQFF. Written as DNA, the CDR3 is TGTGCCAGCAGCGTAGTAGCGGGAAGATACAATGAGCAGTTCTTC.

CDR3 in DNA: TGTGCCAGCAGTTTTTTCCCGGGGCTGACAGGGAGCATGAACACTGAAGCTTTCTTT. Protein: CASSFFPGLTGSMNTEAFF. This chain uses TRBV28 with TRBJ1-1; TRBD1 matches at 7 bases. This CDR3 has 19 residues. Germline CDR1 MDHEN, CDR2 SYDVKM. V lost 3 bases and J lost 0; bases outside the gene matches: 16.

This rearrangement joins TRBV2 to TRBJ1-3, with D uncertain. V was cut by 7 bases and J by 3 bases, with 19 bases left in between. The CDR3 is made up of 16 amino acids. From germline, CDR1 is SNHLY and CDR2 FYNNEI. DNA of the CDR3: TGTGCCAGCATGTCCCTCCGGGGTGGATTTGGAAACACCATATATTTT. Translating gives CASMSLRGGFGNTIYF.